This T cell receptor beta chain is from a study of cytomegalovirus exposure and HLA in healthy donors. Study-level background: A subsequent analysis reported that the 100 to 150 validation repertoires were produced on the same platform that had also been used for the approximately 710 first-cohort repertoires. General study findings and limits: Reported performance of the classifier showed diagnosis of cytomegalovirus status with high specificity and sensitivity. Most TCR sequences were uncommon, yet certain public TCRs appeared in many donors.

Trimming shortened V by 6 bases and J by 0 bases, and 12 bases separated the two germline ends. Germline-derived CDR1 and CDR2 are ENHRY and SYGVKD. The CDR3 runs 15 residues. Repertoires were generated with immunoSEQ multiplex PCR, while TCRdb's copy carries only in-frame clones and drops some. The profile shows some 87,000 clones, around 96% of them singletons. Comments on this clone: The antigen is undetermined.

The rearrangement uses TRBV10-3 and TRBJ2-1; D perhaps matches TRBD2 (5 bases). The sample consisted of PBMCs. The sequence came from a woman aged 18-35 years in good health and CMV-seronegative. CDR3 region: CAISRAGSSYNEQFF. CDR3 sequence (DNA): TGTGCCATCAGCCGAGCTGGGAGCTCCTACAATGAGCAGTTCTTC.